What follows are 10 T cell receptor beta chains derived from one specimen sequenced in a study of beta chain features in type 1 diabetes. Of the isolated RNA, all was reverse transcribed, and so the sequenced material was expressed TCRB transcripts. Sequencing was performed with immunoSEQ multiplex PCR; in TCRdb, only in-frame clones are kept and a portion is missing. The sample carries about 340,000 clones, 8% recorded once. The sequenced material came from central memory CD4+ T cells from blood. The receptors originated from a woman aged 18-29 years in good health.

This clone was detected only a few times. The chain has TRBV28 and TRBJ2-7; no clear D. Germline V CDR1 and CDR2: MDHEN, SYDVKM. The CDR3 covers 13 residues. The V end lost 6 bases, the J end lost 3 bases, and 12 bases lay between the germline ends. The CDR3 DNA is TGTGCCAGCAGCCAAACAGACCTCTACGAGCAGTACTTC. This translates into CASSQTDLYEQYF.

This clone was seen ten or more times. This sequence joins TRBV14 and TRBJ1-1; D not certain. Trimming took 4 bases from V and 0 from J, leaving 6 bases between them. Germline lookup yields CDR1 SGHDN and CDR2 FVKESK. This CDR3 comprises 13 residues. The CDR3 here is CASSPSMNTEAFF. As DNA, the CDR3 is TGTGCCAGCAGCCCATCGATGAACACTGAAGCTTTCTTT.

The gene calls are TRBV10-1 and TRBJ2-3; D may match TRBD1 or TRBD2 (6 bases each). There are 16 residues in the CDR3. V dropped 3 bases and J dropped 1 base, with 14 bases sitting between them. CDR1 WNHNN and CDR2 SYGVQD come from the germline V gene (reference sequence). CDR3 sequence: CASSDLNGGRTDTQYF. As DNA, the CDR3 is TGCGCCAGCAGTGATCTAAACGGGGGCCGCACAGATACGCAGTATTTT.

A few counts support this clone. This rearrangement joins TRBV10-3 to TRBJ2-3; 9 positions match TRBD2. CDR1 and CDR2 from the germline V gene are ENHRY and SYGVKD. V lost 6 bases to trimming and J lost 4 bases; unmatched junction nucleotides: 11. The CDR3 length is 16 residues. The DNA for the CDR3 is TGTGCCATCAGCCCTAGACTAGCGGATGGAGCAGATACGCAGTATTTT. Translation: CAISPRLADGADTQYF.

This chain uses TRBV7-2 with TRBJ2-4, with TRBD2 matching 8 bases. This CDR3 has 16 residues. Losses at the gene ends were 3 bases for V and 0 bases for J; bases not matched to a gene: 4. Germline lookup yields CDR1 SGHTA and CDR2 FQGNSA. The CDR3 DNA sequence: TGTGCCAGCAGCTTTGTAGCGGGGCTAGCCAAAAACATTCAGTACTTC. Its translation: CASSFVAGLAKNIQYF.

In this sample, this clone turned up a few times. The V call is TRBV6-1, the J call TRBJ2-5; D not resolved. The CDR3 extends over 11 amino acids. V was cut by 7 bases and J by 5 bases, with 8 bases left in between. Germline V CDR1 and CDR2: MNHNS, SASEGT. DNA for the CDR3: TGTGCCAGCACTCACTTGGAGACCCAGTACTTC. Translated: CASTHLETQYF.

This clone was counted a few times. The DNA for the CDR3 is TGTGCCGTCGGGGGGACTAGCGGGAGACGGCAAAATCCCAATGAGCAGTTCTTC. It is translated as CAVGGTSGRRQNPNEQFF. V is TRBV25-1 and J is TRBJ2-1; 14 bases match TRBD2. The length of the CDR3 is 18 residues. J was trimmed by 6 bases and V by 11 bases; bases with no gene match: 18. Germline V gives CDR1 MGHDK, CDR2 SYGVNS. Full variable domain (missing parts from reference TRBV25-1 and TRBJ2-1): EADIYQTPRYLVIGTGKKITLECSQTMGHDKMYWYQQDPGMELHLIHYSYGVNSTEKGDLSSESTVSRIRTEHFPLTLESARPSHTSQYLCAVGGTSGRRQNPNEQFFGPGTRLTVL.

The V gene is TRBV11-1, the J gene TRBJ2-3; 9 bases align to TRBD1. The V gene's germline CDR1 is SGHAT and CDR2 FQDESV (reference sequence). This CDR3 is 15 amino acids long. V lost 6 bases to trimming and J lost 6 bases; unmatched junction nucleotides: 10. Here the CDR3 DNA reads TGTGCCAGCAGTCAAGGACAGGGGAGGACTGATACGCAGTATTTT. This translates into CASSQGQGRTDTQYF.

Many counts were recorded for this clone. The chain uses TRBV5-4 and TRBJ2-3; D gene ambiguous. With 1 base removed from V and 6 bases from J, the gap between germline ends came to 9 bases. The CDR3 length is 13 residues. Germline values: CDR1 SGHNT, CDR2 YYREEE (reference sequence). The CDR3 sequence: CASSLFAGDTQYF. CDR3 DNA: TGTGCCAGCAGCTTGTTTGCTGGGGATACGCAGTATTTT.

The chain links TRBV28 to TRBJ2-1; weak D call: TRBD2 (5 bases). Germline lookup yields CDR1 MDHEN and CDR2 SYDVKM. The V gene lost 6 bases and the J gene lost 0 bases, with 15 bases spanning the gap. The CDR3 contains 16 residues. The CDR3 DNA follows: TGTGCCAGCAGACCAGCCGGGGTCCGCTCCTACAATGAGCAGTTCTTC. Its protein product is CASRPAGVRSYNEQFF.